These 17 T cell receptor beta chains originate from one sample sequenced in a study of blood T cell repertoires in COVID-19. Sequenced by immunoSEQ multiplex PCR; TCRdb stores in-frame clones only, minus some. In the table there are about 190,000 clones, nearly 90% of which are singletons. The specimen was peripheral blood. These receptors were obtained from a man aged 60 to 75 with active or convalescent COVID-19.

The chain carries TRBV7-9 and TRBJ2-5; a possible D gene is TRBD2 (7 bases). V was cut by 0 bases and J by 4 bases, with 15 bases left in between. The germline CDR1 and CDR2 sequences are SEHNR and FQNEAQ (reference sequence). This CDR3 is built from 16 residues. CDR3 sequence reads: CASSLAYREGSETQYF. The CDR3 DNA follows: TGTGCCAGCAGCTTAGCCTACAGGGAGGGTTCAGAGACCCAGTACTTC.

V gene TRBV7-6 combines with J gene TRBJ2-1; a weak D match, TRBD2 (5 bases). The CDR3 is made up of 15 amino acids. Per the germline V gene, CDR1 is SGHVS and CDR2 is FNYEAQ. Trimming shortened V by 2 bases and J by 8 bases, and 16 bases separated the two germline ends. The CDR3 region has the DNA TGTGCCAGCAGCTTATTCGAGCGGAGCTCCCATGAGCAGTTCTTC. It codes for CASSLFERSSHEQFF.

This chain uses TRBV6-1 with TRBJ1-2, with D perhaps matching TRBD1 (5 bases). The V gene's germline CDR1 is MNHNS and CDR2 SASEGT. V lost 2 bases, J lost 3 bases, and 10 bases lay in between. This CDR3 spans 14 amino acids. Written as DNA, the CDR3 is TGTGCCAGCAGTGAATGGGGCAGCTACTATGGCTACACCTTC. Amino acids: CASSEWGSYYGYTF.

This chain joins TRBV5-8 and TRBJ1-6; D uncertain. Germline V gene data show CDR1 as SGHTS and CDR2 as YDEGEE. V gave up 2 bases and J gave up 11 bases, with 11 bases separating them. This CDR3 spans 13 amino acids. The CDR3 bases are TGTGCCAGCAGCTTCATACAGTCGGCACCCCTCCACTTT. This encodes CASSFIQSAPLHF.

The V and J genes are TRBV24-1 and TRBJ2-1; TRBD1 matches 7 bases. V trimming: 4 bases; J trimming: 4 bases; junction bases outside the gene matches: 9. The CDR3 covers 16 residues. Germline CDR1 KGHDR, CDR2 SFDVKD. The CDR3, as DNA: TGTGCCACCAGTGACGCCCGGGACAGCCTGTACAATGAGCAGTTCTTC. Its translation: CATSDARDSLYNEQFF.

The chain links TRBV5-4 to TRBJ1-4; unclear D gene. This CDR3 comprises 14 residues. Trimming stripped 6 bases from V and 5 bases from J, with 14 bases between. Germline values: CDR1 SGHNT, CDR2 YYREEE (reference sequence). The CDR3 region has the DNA TGTGCCAGCAAACCGCCGGGGATAAATGAAAAACTGTTTTTT. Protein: CASKPPGINEKLFF.

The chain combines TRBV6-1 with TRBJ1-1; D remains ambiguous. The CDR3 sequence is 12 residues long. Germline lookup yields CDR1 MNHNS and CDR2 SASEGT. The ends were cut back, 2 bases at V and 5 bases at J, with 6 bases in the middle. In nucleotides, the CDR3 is TGTGCCAGCAGTGAACACAAAACTGAAGCTTTCTTT. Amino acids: CASSEHKTEAFF.

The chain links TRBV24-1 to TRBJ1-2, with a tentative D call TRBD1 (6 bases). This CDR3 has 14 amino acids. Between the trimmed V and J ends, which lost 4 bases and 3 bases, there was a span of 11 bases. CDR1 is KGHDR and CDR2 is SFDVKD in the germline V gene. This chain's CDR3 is CATSDPSGDYGYTF. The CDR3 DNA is TGTGCCACCAGTGACCCCTCAGGGGACTATGGCTACACCTTC.

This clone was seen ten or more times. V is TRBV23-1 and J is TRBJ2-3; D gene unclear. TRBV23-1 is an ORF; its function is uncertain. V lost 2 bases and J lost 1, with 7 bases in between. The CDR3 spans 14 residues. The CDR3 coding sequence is TGCGCCAGCAGTCAAGTCCTTGGCACAGATACGCAGTATTTT. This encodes CASSQVLGTDTQYF.

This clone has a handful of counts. CDR3: CASSPYRGGGSNQPQHF. The CDR3 nucleotides read TGTGCCAGCAGCCCTTACAGGGGTGGAGGGAGCAATCAGCCCCAGCATTTT. The chain has TRBV6-2 or TRBV6-3 and TRBJ1-5, with TRBD1 identical over 7 bases. Germline V gene data show CDR1 as MNHEY and CDR2 as SVGEGT. This CDR3 contains 17 residues. J lost 1 base, V lost 6 bases, and 12 bases had no gene match.

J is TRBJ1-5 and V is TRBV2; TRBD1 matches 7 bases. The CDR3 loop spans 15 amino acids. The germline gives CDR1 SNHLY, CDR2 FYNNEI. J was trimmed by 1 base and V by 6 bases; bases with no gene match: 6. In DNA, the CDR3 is TGTGCCAGCAGCGGACAGGTTAGAAGCAATCAGCCCCAGCATTTT. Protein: CASSGQVRSNQPQHF.

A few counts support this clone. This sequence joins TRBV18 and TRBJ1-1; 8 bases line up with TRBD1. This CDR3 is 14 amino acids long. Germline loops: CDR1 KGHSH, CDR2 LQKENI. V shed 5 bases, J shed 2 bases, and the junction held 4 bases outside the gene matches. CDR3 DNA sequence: TGTGCCAGCTCAGGGCAGGGGGCCAACACTGAAGCTTTCTTT. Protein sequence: CASSGQGANTEAFF.

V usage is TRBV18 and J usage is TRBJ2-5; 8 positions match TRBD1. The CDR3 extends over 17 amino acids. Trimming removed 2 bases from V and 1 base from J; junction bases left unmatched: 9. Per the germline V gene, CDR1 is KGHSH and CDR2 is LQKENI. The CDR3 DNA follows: TGTGCCAGCTCACCAACATTGGACAGGGCCAGCCAAGAGACCCAGTACTTC. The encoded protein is CASSPTLDRASQETQYF.

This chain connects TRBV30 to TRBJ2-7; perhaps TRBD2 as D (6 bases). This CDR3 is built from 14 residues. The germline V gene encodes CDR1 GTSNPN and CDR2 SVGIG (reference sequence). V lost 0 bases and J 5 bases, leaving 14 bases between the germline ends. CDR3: CAWSVQAGYDEQYF. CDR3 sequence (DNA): TGTGCCTGGAGTGTACAGGCGGGGTACGACGAGCAGTACTTC.

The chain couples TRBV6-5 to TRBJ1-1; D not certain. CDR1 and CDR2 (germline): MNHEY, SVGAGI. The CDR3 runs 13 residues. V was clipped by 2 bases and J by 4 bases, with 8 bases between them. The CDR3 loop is CASSYAPGTEAFF. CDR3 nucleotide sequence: TGTGCCAGCAGTTACGCCCCGGGCACTGAAGCTTTCTTT.

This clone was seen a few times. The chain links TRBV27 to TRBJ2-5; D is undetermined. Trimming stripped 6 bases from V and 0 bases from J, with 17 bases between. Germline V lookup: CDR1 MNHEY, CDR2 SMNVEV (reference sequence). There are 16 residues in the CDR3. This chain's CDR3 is CASSQISGDYQETQYF. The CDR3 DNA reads TGTGCCAGCAGCCAAATCTCCGGTGACTACCAAGAGACCCAGTACTTC.

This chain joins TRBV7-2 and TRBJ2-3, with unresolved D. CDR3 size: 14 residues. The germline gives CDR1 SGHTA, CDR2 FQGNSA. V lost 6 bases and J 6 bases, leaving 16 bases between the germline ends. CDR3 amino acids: CASRSVQLSDTQYF. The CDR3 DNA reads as TGTGCCAGCAGATCAGTGCAGTTAAGTGATACGCAGTATTTT.